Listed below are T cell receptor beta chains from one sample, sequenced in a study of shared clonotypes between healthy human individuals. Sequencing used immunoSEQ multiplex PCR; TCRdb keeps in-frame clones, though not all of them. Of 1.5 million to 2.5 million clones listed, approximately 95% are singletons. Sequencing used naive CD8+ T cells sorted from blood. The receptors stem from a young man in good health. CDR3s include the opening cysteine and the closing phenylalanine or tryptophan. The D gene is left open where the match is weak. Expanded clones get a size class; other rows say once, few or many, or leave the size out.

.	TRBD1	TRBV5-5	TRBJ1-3	TGTGCCAGCAGCATAGGGACAGGGCGAGGAAACACCATATATTTT	CASSIGTGRGNTIYF
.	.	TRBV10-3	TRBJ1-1	TGTGCCATCAGGCCGGGGGACTCGAACACTGAAGCTTTCTTT	CAIRPGDSNTEAFF
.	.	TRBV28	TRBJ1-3	TGTGCCAGCAGTTTATTGGGGGCCGGAAACACCATATATTTT	CASSLLGAGNTIYF
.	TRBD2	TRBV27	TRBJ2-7	TGTGCCAGCAGTTGGAGCGGGGGCGTCATCTCCTACGAGCAGTACTTC	CASSWSGGVISYEQYF
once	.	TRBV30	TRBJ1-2	TGTGCCTGGAGCGGGGGCTCTAGGGCTGGCTACACCTTC	CAWSGGSRAGYTF
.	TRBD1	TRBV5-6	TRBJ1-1	TGTGCCAGCAGCTACGACAGGGGGACTGAAGCTTTCTTT	CASSYDRGTEAFF
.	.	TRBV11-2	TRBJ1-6	TGTGCCAGCAGCTTATTTACGTTCTCCTATAATTCACCCCTCCACTTT	CASSLFTFSYNSPLHF
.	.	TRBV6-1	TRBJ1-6	TGTGCCAGCAGTGAATTGGCACCGAGCTCCTATAATTCACCCCTCCACTTT	CASSELAPSSYNSPLHF
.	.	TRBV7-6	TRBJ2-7	TGTGCCAGCAGCTTGGCCGGGGCCGAGCAGTACTTC	CASSLAGAEQYF
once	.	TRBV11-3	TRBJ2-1	TGTGCCAGCAGCTTATACGGCTCCAATGAGCAGTTCTTC	CASSLYGSNEQFF
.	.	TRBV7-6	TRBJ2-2	TGTGCCAGCAGCTTAGGGGAGTGGGCCGGGGAGCTGTTTTTT	CASSLGEWAGELFF
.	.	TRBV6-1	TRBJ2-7	TGTGCCAGCAGTGCCCCAGGGCGAGAGCAGTACTTC	CASSAPGREQYF
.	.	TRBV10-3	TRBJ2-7	TGTGCCATCAGTGAGTCAGGTGGTTTGGGAACCGATTACTCCTACGAGCAGTACTTC	CAISESGGLGTDYSYEQYF